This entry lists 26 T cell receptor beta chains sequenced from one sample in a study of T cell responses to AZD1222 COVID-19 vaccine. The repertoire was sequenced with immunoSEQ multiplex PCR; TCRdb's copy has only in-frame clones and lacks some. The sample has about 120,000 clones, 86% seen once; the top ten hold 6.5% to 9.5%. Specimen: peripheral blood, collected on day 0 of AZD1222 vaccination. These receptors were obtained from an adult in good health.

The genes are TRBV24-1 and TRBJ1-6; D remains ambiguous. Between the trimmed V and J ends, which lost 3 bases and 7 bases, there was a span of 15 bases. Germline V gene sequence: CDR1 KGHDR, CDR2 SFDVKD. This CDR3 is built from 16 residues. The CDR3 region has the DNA TGTGCCACCAGTGATGCTGATACAAATTTGAATTCACCCCTCCACTTT. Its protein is CATSDADTNLNSPLHF.

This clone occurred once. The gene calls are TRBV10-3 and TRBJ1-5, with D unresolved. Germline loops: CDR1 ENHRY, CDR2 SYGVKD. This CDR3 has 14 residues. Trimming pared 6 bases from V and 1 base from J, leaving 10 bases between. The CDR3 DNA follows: TGTGCCATCAGCGCACAGAAGAGCAATCAGCCCCAGCATTTT. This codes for CAISAQKSNQPQHF.

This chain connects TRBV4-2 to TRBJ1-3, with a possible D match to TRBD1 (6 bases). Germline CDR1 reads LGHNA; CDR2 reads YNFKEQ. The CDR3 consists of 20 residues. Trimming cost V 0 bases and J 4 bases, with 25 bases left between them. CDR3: CASSQEVGGIRVISGNTIYF. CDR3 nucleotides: TGTGCCAGCAGCCAAGAAGTAGGGGGGATCCGGGTTATCTCCGGAAACACCATATATTTT.

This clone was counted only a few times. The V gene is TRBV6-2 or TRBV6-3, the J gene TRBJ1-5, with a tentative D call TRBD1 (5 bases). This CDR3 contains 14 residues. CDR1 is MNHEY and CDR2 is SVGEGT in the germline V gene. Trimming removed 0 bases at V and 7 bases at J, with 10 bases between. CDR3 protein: CASSYSTATQPQHF. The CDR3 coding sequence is TGTGCCAGCAGTTACTCGACAGCGACACAGCCCCAGCATTTT.

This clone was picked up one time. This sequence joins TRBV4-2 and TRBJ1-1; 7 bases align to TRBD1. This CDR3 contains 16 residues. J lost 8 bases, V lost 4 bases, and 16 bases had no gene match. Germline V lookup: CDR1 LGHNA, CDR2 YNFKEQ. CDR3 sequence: CASSPGDRAPISEAFF. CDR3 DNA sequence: TGTGCCAGCAGCCCGGGAGACAGGGCCCCCATATCCGAAGCTTTCTTT.

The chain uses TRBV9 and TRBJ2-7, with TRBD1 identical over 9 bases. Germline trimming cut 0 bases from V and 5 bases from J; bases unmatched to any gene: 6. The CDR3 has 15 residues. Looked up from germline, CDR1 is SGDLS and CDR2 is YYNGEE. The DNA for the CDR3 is TGTGCCAGCAGCGTAGCGGGACAGGGCCCTAACGAGCAGTACTTC. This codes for CASSVAGQGPNEQYF.

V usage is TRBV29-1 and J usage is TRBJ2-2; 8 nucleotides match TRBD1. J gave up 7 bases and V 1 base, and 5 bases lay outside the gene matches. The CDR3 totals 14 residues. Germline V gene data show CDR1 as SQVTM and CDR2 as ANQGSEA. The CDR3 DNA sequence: TGCAGCGTTGAAGTGGGACAGGCGGGCGGGGAGCTGTTTTTT. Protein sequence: CSVEVGQAGGELFF.

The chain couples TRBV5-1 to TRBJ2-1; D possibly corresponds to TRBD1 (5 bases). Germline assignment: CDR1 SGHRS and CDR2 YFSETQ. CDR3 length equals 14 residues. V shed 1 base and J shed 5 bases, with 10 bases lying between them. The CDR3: CASSLSTGDNEQFF. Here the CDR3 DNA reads TGCGCCAGCAGCTTGTCAACAGGAGACAATGAGCAGTTCTTC.

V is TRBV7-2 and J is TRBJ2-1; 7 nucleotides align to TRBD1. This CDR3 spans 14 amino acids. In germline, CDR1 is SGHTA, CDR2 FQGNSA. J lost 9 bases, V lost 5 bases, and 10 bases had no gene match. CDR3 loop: CASSQNRGAVEQFF. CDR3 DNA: TGTGCCAGCAGCCAGAACAGGGGAGCGGTTGAGCAGTTCTTC.

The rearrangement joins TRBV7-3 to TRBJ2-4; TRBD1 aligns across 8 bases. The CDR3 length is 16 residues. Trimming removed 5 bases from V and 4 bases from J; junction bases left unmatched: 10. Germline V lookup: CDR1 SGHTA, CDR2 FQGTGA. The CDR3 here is CASSLPDRAKKNIQYF. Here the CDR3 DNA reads TGTGCCAGCAGCCTACCGGACAGGGCGAAGAAAAACATTCAGTACTTC.

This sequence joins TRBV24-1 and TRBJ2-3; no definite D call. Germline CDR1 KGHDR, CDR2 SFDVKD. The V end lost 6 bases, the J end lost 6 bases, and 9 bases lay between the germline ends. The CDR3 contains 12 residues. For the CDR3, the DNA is TGTGCCACCAGTCGAGCCGTGGATACGCAGTATTTT. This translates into CATSRAVDTQYF.

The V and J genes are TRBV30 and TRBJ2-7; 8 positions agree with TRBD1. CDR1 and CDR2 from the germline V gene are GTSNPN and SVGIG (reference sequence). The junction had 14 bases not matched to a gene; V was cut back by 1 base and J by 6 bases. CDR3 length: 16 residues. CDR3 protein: CAWSGRGQGLLSEQYF. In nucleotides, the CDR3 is TGTGCCTGGAGTGGCCGAGGACAGGGCCTTCTCAGCGAGCAGTACTTC. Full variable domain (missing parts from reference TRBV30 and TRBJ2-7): SQTIHQWPATLVQPVGSPLSLECTVEGTSNPNLYWYRQAAGRGLQLLFYSVGIGQISSEVPQNLSASRPQDRQFILSSKKLLLSDSGFYLCAWSGRGQGLLSEQYFGPGTRLTVT.

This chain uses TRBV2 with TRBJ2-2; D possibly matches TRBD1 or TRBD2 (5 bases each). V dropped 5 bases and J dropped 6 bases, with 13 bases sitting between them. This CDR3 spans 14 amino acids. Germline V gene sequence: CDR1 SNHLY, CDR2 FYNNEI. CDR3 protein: CASSRSRGAGELFF. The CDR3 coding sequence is TGTGCCAGCAGTCGGTCTCGAGGGGCCGGGGAGCTGTTTTTT.

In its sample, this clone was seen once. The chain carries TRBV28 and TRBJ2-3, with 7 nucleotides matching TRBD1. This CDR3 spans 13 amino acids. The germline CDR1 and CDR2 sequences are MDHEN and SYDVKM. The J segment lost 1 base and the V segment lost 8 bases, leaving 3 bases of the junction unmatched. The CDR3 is CASLGQGTDTQYF. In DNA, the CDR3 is TGTGCCAGCCTAGGACAGGGCACAGATACGCAGTATTTT.

The CDR3 is CASSRGGSYNEQFF. In nucleotides, the CDR3 is TGTGCCAGCTCACGGGGGGGCTCCTACAATGAGCAGTTCTTC. The chain joins TRBV18 to TRBJ2-1; 7 bases map to TRBD2. The CDR3 consists of 14 residues. J lost 0 bases, V lost 4 bases, and 0 bases had no gene match. Per germline, CDR1 KGHSH and CDR2 LQKENI.

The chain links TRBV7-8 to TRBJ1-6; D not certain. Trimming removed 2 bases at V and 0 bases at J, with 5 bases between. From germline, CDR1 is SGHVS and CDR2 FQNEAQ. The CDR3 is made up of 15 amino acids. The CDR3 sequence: CASSLSSSYNSPLHF. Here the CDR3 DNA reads TGTGCCAGCAGCTTAAGTAGCTCCTATAATTCACCCCTCCACTTT.

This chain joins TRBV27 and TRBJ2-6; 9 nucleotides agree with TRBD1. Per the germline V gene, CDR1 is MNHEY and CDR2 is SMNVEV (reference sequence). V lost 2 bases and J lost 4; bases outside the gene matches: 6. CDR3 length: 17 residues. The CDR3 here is CASSLGDRVTGANVLTF. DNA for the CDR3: TGTGCCAGCAGTTTAGGGGACAGGGTAACAGGGGCCAACGTCCTGACTTTC.

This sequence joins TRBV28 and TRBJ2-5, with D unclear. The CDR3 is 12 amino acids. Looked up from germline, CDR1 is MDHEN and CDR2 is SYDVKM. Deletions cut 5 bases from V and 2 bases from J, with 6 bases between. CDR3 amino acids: CASSITQETQYF. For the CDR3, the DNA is TGTGCCAGCAGTATAACACAAGAGACCCAGTACTTC.

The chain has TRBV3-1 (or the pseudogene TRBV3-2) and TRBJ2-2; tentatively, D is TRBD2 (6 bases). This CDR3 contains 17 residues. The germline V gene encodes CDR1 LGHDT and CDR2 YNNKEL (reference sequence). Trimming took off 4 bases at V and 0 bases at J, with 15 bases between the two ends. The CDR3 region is CASSPSPGVPNTGELFF. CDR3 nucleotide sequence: TGTGCCAGCAGCCCCTCTCCGGGGGTTCCGAACACCGGGGAGCTGTTTTTT.

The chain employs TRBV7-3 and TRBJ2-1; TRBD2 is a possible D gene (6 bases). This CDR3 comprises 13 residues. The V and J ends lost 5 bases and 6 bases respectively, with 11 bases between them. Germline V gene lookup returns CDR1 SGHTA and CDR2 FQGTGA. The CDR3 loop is CASSPRESNEQFF. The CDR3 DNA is TGTGCCAGCAGCCCTCGGGAGTCCAATGAGCAGTTCTTC.

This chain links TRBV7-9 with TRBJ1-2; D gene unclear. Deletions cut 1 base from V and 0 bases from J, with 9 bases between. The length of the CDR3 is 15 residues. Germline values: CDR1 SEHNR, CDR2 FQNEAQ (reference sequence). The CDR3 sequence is CASSLERGPNYGYTF. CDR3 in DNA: TGTGCCAGCAGCTTAGAGCGGGGTCCTAACTATGGCTACACCTTC.

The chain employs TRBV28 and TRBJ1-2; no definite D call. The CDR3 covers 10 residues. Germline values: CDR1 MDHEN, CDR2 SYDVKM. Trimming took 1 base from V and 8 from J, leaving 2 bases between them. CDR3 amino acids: CASSLYGYTF. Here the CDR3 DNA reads TGTGCCAGCAGTTTATACGGCTACACCTTC.

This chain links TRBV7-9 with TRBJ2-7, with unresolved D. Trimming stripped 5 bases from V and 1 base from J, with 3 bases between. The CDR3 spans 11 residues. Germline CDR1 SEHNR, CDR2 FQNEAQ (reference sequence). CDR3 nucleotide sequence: TGTGCCAGCAGCCGTTCCTACGAGCAGTACTTC. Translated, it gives CASSRSYEQYF.

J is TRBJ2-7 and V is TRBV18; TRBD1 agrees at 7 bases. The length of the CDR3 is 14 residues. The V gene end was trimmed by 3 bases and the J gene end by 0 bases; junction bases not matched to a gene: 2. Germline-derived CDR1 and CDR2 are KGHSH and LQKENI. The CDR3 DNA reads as TGTGCCAGCTCACCGGGACAGAACTCCTACGAGCAGTACTTC. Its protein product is CASSPGQNSYEQYF.

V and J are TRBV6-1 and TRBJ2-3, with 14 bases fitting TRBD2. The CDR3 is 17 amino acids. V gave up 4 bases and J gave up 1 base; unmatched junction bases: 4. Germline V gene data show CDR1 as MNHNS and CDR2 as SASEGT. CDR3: CASSVTSGRAGTDTQYF. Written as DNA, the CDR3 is TGTGCCAGCAGTGTGACTAGCGGGAGGGCCGGCACAGATACGCAGTATTTT.

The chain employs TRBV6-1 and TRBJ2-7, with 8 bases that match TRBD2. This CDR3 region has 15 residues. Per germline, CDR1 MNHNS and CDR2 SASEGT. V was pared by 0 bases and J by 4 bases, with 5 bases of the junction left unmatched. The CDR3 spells CASSEAGLAKYEQYF. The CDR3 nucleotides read TGTGCCAGCAGTGAAGCCGGACTAGCCAAATACGAGCAGTACTTC.